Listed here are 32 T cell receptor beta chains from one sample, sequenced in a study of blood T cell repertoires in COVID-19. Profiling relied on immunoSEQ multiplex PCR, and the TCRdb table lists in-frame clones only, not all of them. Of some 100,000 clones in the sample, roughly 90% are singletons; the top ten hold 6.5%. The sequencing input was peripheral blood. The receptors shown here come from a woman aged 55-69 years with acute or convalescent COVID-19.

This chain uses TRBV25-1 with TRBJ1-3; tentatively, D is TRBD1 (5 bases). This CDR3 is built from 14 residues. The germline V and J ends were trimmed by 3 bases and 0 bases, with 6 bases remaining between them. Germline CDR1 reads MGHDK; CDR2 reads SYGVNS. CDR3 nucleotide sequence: TGTGCCAGCAGTGACAGGGTCTCTGGAAACACCATATATTTT. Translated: CASSDRVSGNTIYF.

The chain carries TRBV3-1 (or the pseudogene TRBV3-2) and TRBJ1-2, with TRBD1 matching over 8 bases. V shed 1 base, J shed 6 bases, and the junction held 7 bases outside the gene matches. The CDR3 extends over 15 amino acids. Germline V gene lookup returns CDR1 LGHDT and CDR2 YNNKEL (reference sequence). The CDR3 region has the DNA TGTGCCAGCAGCCAAGGGGACAGGTATCCAGATGGCTACACCTTC. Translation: CASSQGDRYPDGYTF.

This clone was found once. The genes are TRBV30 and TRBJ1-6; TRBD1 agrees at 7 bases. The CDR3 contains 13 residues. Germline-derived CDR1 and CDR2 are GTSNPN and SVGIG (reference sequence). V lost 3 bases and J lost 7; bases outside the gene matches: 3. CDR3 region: CAWRGTANSPLHF. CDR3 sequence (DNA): TGTGCCTGGAGAGGGACAGCAAATTCACCCCTCCACTTT.

CDR3 region: CASRDGTGEWETQYF. The CDR3 bases are TGTGCCAGCAGGGATGGGACAGGGGAGTGGGAGACCCAGTACTTC. This rearrangement joins TRBV28 to TRBJ2-5; 10 nucleotides align to TRBD1. The CDR3 is made up of 15 amino acids. The trim removed 6 bases at V and 5 bases at J, leaving 9 bases unmatched. Germline CDR1 is MDHEN and CDR2 is SYDVKM.

This CDR3 is CASGLVLWPQHF. The CDR3 coding sequence is TGTGCTAGTGGTTTGGTACTGTGGCCCCAGCATTTT. The chain links TRBV12-5 to TRBJ1-5; D unclear. Germline CDR1 and CDR2: LGHNT and FRNRAP. V was pared by 0 bases and J by 9 bases, with 6 bases between. This CDR3 contains 12 residues.

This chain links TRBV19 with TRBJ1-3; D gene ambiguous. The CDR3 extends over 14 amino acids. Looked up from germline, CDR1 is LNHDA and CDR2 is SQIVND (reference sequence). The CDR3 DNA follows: TGTGCGACCGGAGTCGGGGTAACCGGAAACACCATATATTTT. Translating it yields CATGVGVTGNTIYF.

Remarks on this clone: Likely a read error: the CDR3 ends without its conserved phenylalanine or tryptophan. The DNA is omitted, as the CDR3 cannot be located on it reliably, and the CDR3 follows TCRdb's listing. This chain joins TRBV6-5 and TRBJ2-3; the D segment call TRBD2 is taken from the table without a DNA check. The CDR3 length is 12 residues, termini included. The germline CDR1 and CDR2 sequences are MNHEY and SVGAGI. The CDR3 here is CASSSGLAGLVS.

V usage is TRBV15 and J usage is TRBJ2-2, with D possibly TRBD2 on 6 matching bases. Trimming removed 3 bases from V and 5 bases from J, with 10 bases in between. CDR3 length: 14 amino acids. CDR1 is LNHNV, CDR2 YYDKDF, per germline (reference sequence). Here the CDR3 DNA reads TGTGCCACCAGCAGGGCGACTAGGACCGGGGAGCTGTTTTTT. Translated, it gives CATSRATRTGELFF.

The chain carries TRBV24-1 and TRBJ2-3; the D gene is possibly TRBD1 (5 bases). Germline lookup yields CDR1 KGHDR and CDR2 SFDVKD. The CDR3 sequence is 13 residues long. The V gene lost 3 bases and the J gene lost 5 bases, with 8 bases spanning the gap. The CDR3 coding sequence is TGTGCCACCAGTGATACAGGCCGAGATACGCAGTATTTT. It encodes CATSDTGRDTQYF.

CDR3: CASSPSSGNTIYF. CDR3 DNA: TGTGCCAGCAGTCCCTCCTCTGGAAACACCATATATTTT. The V gene is TRBV6-5, the J gene TRBJ1-3; D call uncertain. The CDR3 totals 13 residues. The V end was cut by 5 bases, the J end by 0 bases, with 5 bases between. Germline lookup yields CDR1 MNHEY and CDR2 SVGAGI.

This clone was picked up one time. The CDR3 region has the DNA TGTGCCAGCAGCCTCACAGGGGGGAACACTGAAGCTTTCTTT. Translating gives CASSLTGGNTEAFF. The V and J genes are TRBV3-1 (or the pseudogene TRBV3-2) and TRBJ1-1; 8 bases are shared with TRBD1. J was trimmed by 1 base and V by 4 bases; bases with no gene match: 2. The CDR3 runs 14 residues. The germline V gene encodes CDR1 LGHDT and CDR2 YNNKEL (reference sequence).

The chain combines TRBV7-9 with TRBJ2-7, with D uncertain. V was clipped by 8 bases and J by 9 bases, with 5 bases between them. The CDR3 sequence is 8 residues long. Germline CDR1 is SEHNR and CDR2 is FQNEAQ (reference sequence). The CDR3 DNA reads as TGTGCCAGCGTCGGGCAGTACGTC. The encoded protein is CASVGQYV.

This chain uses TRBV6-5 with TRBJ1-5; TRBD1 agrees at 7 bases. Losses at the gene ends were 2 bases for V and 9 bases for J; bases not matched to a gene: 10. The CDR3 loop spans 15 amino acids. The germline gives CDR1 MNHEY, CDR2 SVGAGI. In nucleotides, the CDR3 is TGTGCCAGCAGTTACACCAGGGGGACTGGAGTGCCCCAGCATTTT. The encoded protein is CASSYTRGTGVPQHF.

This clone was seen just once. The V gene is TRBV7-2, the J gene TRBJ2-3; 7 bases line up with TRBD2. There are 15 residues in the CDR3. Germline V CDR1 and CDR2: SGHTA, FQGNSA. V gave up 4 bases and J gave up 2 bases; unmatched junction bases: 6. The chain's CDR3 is CASSSQGTNTDTQYF. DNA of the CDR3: TGTGCCAGCAGCTCCCAAGGGACTAACACAGATACGCAGTATTTT.

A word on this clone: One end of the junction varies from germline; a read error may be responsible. CDR3 nucleotides: TGCGTCAGCCCATTCTCCACCCTCGTCGGGTCCCGGATTAATGAGCAGTTCTTC. Protein sequence: CVSPFSTLVGSRINEQFF. The V and J genes are TRBV10-1 and TRBJ2-1; unclear D gene. Germline values: CDR1 WNHNN, CDR2 SYGVQD (reference sequence). CDR3 length equals 18 residues.

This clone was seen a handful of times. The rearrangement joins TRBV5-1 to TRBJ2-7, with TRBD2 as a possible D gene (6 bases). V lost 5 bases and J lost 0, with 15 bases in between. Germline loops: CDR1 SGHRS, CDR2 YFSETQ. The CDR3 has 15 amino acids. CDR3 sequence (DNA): TGCGCCAGCAGGGAGGGGAGCGGCTTCTCCTACGAGCAGTACTTC. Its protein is CASREGSGFSYEQYF.

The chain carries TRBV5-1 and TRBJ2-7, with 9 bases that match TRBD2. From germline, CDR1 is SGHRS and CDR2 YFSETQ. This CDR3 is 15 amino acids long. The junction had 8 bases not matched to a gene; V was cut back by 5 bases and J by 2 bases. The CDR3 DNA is TGCGCCAGCAGAGAAATAGCGGGAGTCACCTACGAGCAGTACTTC. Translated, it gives CASREIAGVTYEQYF.

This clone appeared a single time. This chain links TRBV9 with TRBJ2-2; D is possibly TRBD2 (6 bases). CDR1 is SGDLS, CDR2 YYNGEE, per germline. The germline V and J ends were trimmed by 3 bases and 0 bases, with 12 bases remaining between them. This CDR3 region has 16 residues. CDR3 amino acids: CASSASGTANTGELFF. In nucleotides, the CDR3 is TGTGCCAGCAGCGCCTCCGGGACTGCGAACACCGGGGAGCTGTTTTTT. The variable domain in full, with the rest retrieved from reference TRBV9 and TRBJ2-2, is DSGVTQTPKHLITATGQRVTLRCSPRSGDLSVYWYQQSLDQGLQFLIQYYNGEERAKGNILERFSAQQFPDLHSELNLSSLELGDSALYFCASSASGTANTGELFFGEGSRLTVL.

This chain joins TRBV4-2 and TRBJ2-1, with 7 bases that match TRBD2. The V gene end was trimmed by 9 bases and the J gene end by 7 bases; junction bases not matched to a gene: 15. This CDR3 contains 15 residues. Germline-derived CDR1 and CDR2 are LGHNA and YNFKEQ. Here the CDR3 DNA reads TGTGCCAGTCAGCCGGGGAGGGATAGTAGGAATGAGCAGTTCTTC. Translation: CASQPGRDSRNEQFF.

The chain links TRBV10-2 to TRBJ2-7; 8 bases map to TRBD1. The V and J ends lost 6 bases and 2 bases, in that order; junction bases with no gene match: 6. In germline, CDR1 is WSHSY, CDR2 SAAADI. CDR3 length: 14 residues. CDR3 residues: CASSEDRGPYEQYV. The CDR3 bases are TGCGCCAGCAGCGAAGACAGGGGCCCCTACGAGCAGTACGTC.

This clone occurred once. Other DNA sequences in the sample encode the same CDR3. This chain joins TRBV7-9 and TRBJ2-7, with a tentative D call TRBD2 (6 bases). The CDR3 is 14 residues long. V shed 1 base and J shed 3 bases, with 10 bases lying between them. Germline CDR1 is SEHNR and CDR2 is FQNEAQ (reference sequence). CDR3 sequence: CASSLGGGSYEQYV. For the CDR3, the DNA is TGTGCCAGCAGCTTAGGTGGAGGGAGCTACGAGCAGTACGTC.

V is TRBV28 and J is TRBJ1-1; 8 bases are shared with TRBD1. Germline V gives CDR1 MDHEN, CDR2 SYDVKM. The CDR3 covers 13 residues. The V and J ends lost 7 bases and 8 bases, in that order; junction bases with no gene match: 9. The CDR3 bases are TGTGCCAGCATCCTAACCGGGACAGGAGAAGCTTTCTTT. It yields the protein CASILTGTGEAFF.

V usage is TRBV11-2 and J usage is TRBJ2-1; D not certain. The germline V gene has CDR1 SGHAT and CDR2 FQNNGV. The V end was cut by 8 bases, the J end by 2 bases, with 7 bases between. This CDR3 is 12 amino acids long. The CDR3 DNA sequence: TGTGCCAGCTCCGCTACCTACAATGAGCAGTTCTTC. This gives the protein CASSATYNEQFF.

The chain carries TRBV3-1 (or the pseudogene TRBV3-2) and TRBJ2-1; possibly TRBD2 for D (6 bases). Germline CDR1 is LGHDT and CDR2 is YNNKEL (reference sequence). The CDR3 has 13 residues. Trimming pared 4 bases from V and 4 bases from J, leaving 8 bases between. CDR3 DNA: TGTGCCAGCAGCCCCCGGGGGTACAATGAGCAGTTCTTC. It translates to CASSPRGYNEQFF.

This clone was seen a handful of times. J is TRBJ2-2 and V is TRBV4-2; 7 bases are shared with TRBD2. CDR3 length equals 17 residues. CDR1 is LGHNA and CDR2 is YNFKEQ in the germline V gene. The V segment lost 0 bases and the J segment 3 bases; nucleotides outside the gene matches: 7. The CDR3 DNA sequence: TGTGCCAGCAGCCAAGATCTAACAGCGGGACACACCGGGGAGCTGTTTTTT. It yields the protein CASSQDLTAGHTGELFF.

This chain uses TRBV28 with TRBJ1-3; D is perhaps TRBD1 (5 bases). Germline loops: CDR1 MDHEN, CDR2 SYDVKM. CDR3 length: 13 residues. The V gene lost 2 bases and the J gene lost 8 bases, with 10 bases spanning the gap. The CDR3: CASSLPRADTIYF. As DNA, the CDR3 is TGTGCCAGCAGTTTACCCAGGGCGGACACCATATATTTT.

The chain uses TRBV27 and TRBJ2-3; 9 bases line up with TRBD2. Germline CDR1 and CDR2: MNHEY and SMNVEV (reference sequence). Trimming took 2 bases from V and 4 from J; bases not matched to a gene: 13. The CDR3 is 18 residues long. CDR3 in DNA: TGTGCCAGCAGTTTAGGCCCATTTAGCGGGAGTAGGGCAGATACGCAGTATTTT. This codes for CASSLGPFSGSRADTQYF.

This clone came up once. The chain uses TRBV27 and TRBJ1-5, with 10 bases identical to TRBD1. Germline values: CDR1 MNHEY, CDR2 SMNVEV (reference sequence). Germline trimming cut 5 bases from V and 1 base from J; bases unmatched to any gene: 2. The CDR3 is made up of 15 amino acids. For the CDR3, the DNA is TGTGCCAGCAGTCGACAGGGGGCGAGCAATCAGCCCCAGCATTTT. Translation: CASSRQGASNQPQHF.

This CDR3 reads CASSPLIRSMNTEAFF. The CDR3 DNA sequence: TGCGCCAGCAGCCCCCTGATACGGAGCATGAACACTGAAGCTTTCTTT. The chain employs TRBV5-1 and TRBJ1-1; D is undetermined. The V end lost 4 bases, the J end lost 0 bases, and 16 bases lay between the germline ends. The germline CDR1 and CDR2 sequences are SGHRS and YFSETQ. The CDR3 is 16 amino acids. Combining the CDR3 with reference TRBV5-1 and TRBJ1-1 gives the whole variable domain KAGVTQTPRYLIKTRGQQVTLSCSPISGHRSVSWYQQTPGQGLQFLFEYFSETQRNKGNFPGRFSGRQFSNSRSEMNVSTLELGDSALYLCASSPLIRSMNTEAFFGQGTRLTVV.

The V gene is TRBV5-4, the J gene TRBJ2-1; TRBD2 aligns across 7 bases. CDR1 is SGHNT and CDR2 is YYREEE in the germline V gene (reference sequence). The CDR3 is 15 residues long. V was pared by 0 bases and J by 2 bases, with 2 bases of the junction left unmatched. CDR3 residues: CASSLERDAYNEQFF. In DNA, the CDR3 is TGTGCCAGCAGCTTGGAGCGGGACGCCTACAATGAGCAGTTCTTC.

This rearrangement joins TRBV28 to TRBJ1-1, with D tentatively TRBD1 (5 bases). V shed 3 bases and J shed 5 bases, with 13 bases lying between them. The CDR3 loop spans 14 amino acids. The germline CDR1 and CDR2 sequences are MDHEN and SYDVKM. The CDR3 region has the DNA TGTGCCAGCAGTTTCCCAGGGCCCGAGACTGAAGCTTTCTTT. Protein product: CASSFPGPETEAFF.

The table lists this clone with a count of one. The CDR3 loop is CASSIVGGFGNTIYF. CDR3 DNA: TGTGCCAGTAGTATAGTAGGAGGGTTCGGAAACACCATATATTTT. The V call is TRBV19, the J call TRBJ1-3; D remains ambiguous. The CDR3 sequence is 15 residues long. Germline lookup yields CDR1 LNHDA and CDR2 SQIVND (reference sequence). Trimming took 1 base from V and 4 from J, leaving 11 bases between them.